Judged by abundance, the clone carrying this TCR beta chain is medium-sized. V was pared by 5 bases and J by 5 bases, with 9 bases of the junction left unmatched. The germline gives CDR1 SQVTM, CDR2 ANQGSEA. This CDR3 is 14 amino acids long. Generation of TCR beta libraries employed quantitative 5'-RACE incorporating molecular barcodes. One entry per CDR3 protein results from TCRdb running MiXCR on the 5' RACE reads. The data contain 30,000 to 45,000 distinct CDR3 sequences, 16% of them singletons. This sample is drawn from a study of CD8 T cells in ankylosing spondylitis. The rearrangement joins TRBV29-1 to TRBJ2-1, with 7 bases identical to TRBD2. This clonotype was sampled from a male donor with ankylosing spondylitis or in good health (not recorded which). Material: blood. The CDR3 bases are TGCAGCGTTCGGGGGAGGGGTTTCGACAATGAGCAGTTCTTC. This codes for CSVRGRGFDNEQFF.